This TCR beta chain emerged from a study of response to subunit inactivated influenza vaccine. Many counts were recorded for this clonotype. The antigen remains undetermined. TCRdb re-called the RT-PCR reads with MiXCR, one entry per CDR3 protein. The sample comprises 650,000 or so distinct CDR3 sequences, 14% of which are singletons, and 7.6% rests with the top ten. The germline gives CDR1 DFQATT, CDR2 SNEGSKA (reference sequence). The CDR3 runs 12 residues. Between the trimmed V and J ends, which lost 6 bases and 4 bases, there was a span of 9 bases. Study conclusions and caveats: That few new T cells are recruited by each seasonal influenza vaccination was the authors' suggestion.

This TCR was recovered from a man aged 50-59 years who received an inactivated influenza vaccine. V usage is TRBV20-1 and J usage is TRBJ2-2; possibly TRBD2 for D (5 bases). This specimen was PBMCs from blood, taken around two weeks before vaccination. CDR3 in amino acids: CSANRGTGELFF. In DNA, the CDR3 is TGCAGTGCAAATCGGGGCACCGGGGAGCTGTTTTTT.